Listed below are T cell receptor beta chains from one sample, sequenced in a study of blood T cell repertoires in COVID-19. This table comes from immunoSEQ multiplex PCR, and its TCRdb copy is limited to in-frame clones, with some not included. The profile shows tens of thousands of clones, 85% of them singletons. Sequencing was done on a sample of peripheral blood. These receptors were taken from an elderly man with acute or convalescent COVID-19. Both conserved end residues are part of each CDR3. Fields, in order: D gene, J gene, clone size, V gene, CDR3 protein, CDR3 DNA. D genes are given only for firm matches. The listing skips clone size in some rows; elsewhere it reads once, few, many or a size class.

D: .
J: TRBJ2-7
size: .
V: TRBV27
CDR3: CASSLSPRYEQYF
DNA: TGTGCCAGCAGTTTATCGCCCCGGTACGAGCAGTACTTC

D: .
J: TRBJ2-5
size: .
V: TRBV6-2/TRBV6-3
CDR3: CASSYYGETQYF
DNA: TGTGCCAGCAGTTACTACGGTGAGACCCAGTACTTC

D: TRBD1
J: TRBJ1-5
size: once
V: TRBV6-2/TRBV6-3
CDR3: CASSYGTAQQTQPQHF
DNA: TGTGCCAGCAGTTACGGGACAGCCCAACAGACTCAGCCCCAGCATTTT

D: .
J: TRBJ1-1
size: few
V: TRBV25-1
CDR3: CASSEATEAFF
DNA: TGTGCCAGCAGTGAGGCCACTGAAGCTTTCTTT

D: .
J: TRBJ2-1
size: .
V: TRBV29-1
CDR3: CSVVNDLRMSSYNEQFF
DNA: TGCAGCGTTGTAAATGATTTGCGGATGAGCTCCTACAATGAGCAGTTCTTC

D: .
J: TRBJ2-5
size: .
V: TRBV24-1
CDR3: CATSDSRRSTETQYF
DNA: TGTGCCACCAGTGATTCCCGAAGGAGTACGGAGACCCAGTACTTC

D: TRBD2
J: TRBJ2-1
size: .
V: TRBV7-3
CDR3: CASSPPGLAGGRVFF
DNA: TGTGCCAGCAGCCCCCCCGGACTAGCGGGAGGGAGAGTGTTCTTC

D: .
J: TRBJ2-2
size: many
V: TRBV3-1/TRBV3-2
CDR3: CASSQGGIAGELFF
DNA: TGTGCCAGCAGCCAAGGCGGGATAGCCGGGGAGCTGTTTTTT

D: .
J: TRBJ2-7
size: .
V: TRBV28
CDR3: CASSSPGTLSYEQYF
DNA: TGTGCCAGCAGTTCTCCCGGGACACTCTCCTACGAGCAGTACTTC

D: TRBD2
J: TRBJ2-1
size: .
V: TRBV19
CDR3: CASTPGLVNNEQFF
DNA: TGTGCCAGTACCCCGGGACTAGTCAACAATGAGCAGTTCTTC

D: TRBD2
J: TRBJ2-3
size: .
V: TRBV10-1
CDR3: CASSEARTSGIWAPDTQYF
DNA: TGCGCCAGCAGTGAGGCGAGGACTAGCGGGATCTGGGCCCCAGATACGCAGTATTTT

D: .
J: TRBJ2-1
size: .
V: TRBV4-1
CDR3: CASSQARQGGLNSYNEQFF
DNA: TGCGCCAGCAGCCAAGCACGCCAGGGGGGCCTCAATTCCTACAATGAGCAGTTCTTC

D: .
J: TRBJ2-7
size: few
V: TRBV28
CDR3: CASINSGGSSYEHSYF
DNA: TGTGCCAGCATTAACTCAGGGGGGAGCTCCTACGAGCACTCGTACTTC

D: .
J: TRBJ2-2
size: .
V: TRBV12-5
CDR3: CASGSSGIADNTGELFF
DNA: TGTGCTAGTGGTTCCTCGGGAATAGCGGACAACACCGGGGAGCTGTTTTTT

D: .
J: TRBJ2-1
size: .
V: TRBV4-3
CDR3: CASSQEGPEVNEQFF
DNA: TGCGCCAGCAGCCAAGAGGGTCCCGAGGTGAATGAGCAGTTCTTC

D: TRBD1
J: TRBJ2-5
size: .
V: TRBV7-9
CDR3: CASSFSGTEETQYF
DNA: TGTGCCAGCAGCTTCTCCGGGACAGAAGAGACCCAGTACTTC

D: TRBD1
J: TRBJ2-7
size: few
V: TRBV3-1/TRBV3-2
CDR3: CASSQGVGGPYEQYF
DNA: TGTGCCAGCAGCCAAGGGGTAGGGGGCCCTTACGAGCAGTACTTC

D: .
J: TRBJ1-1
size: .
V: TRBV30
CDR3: CAWSAGFTEAFF
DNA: TGTGCCTGGAGTGCGGGATTCACTGAAGCTTTCTTT

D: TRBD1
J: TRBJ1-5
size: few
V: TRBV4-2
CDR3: CASSHDGQGGRPQHF
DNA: TGTGCCAGCAGTCATGACGGACAGGGGGGTCGGCCCCAGCATTTT

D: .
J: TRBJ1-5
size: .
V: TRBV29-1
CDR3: CSVVAGDQPQHF
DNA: TGCAGCGTTGTTGCAGGCGATCAGCCCCAGCATTTT

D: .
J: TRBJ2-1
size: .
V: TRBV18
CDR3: CASSPSGPSRYNEQFF
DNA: TGTGCCAGCTCACCCTCTGGACCTAGCAGATACAATGAGCAGTTCTTC

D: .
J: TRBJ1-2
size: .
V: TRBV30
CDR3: CAWSVSAGVYGYTF
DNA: TGTGCCTGGAGTGTATCGGCAGGGGTCTATGGCTACACCTTC

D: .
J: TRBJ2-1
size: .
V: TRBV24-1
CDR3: CATSDPGPFGGEQFF
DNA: TGTGCCACCAGTGATCCTGGCCCCTTCGGCGGTGAGCAGTTCTTC